The TCR beta chain described here comes from a study of blood T cell repertoires in COVID-19. Sequencing used immunoSEQ multiplex PCR; TCRdb keeps in-frame clones, though not all of them. The sample lists 350,000 to 500,000 clones, roughly 90% occurring once. In terms of age and location, participants ranged from roughly 18 to 90 years and lived in approximately 26 US areas. Exposed participants encountered a COVID-19 case during the 2 weeks preceding study entry. Unmatched junction bases numbered 12, after V lost 3 bases and J lost 7 bases. The CDR3 runs to 16 residues. Germline CDR1 reads MGHRA; CDR2 reads YSYEKL.

The clonotype originates from a woman younger than 35 who had been exposed to COVID-19. The J gene is TRBJ1-5, the V gene TRBV4-1; 7 bases are shared with TRBD1. The sample consisted of PBMCs or T cells enriched from blood (not recorded which). CDR3 DNA: TGCGCCAGCAGCCAGCATCTGGGGACAGCCGAACAGCCCCAGCATTTT. Residues: CASSQHLGTAEQPQHF.